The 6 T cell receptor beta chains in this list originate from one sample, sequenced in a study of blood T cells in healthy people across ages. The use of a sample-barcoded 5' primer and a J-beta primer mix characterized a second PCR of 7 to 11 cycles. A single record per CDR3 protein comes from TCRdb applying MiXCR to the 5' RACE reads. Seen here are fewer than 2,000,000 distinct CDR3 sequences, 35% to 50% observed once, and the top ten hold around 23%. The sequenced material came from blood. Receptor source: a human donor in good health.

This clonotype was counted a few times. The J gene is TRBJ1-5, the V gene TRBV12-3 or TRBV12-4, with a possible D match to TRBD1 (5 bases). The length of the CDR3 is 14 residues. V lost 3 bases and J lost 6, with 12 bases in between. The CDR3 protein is CASSLSQGGQPQHF. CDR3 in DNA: TGTGCCAGCAGTTTGTCGCAGGGCGGTCAGCCCCAGCATTTT.

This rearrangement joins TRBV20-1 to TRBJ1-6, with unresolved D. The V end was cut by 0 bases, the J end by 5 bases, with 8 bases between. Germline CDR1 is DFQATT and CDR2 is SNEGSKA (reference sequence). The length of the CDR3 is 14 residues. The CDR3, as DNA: TGCAGTGCTAGAGATCCCAGTGATAATTCACCCCTCCACTTT. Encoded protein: CSARDPSDNSPLHF.

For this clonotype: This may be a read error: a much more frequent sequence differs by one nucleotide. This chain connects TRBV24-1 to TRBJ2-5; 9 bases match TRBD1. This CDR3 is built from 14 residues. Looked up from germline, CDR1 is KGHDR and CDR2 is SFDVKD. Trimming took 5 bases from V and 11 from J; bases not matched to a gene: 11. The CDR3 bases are TGTGCCACCAGTGGCTGGACAGGGGCCAATGAGCAGTACTTC. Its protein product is CATSGWTGANEQYF.

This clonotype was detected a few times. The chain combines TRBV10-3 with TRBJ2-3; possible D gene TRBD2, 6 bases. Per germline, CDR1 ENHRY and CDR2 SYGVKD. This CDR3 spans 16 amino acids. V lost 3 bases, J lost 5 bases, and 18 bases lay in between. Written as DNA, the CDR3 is TGTGCCATCAGTGAAGGTCGAGCGCGGGGAAAAGATACGCAGTATTTT. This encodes CAISEGRARGKDTQYF.

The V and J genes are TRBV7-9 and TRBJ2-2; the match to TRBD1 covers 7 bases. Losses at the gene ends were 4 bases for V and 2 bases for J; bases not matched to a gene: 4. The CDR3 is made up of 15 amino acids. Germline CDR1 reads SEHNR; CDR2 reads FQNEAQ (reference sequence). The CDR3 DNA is TGTGCCAGCAGCTGGGGACAGATTAACACCGGGGAGCTGTTTTTT. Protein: CASSWGQINTGELFF.

The CDR3 bases are TGCGCCAGCAGTCGAGGACTAGCGGGGGGGCTGAACATTCAGTACTTC. Its protein is CASSRGLAGGLNIQYF. V and J are TRBV4-1 and TRBJ2-4; the match to TRBD2 covers 15 bases. The CDR3 sequence is 16 residues long. The germline gives CDR1 MGHRA, CDR2 YSYEKL. V was pared by 6 bases and J by 7 bases, with 7 bases of the junction left unmatched.